Sequencing of this TCR beta chain was carried out in a study of T cells in women clearing cervical HPV infection. Data came from immunoSEQ multiplex PCR; TCRdb stores just in-frame clones and leaves some out. This sample's table reports some 41,000 clones. Trimming at V came to 1 base and at J to 0 bases, leaving 3 bases not matched to a gene. The CDR3 loop spans 16 amino acids. Germline CDR1 reads SNHLY; CDR2 reads FYNNEI. Of note for this clone: The CDR3 end lies 3 residues beyond the end of the read and is filled in from the germline J gene.

The sequencing sample was made of blood buffy coat. The V and J genes are TRBV2 and TRBJ2-1; 7 bases are shared with TRBD2. The sequence derives from a woman aged 18 to 75 with a cervical HPV16 infection that either progressed to CIN3+ or cleared (not recorded which). CDR3 DNA (partial): TGTGCCAGCAGTGAAGGGACTAGAAGCTCCTACAATGAG. This translates into CASSEGTRSSYNE. The whole CDR3 reads CASSEGTRSSYNEQFF.